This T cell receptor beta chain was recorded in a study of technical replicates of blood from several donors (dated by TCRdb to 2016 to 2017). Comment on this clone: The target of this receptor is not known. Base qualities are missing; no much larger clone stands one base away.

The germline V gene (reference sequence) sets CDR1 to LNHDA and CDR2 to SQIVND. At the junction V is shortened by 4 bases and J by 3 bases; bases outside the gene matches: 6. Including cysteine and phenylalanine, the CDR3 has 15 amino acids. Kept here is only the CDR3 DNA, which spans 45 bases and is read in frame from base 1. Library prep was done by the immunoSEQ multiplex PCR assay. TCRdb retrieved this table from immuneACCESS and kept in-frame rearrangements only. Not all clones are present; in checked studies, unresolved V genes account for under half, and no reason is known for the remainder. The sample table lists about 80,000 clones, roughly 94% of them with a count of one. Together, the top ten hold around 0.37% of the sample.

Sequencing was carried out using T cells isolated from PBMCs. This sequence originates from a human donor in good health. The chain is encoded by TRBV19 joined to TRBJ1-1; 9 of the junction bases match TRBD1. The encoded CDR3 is CASSTGTGRDTEAFF. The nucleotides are TGTGCCAGTAGTACGGGGACAGGGCGGGACACTGAAGCTTTCTTT.